This T cell receptor (beta chain) was found in a study of blood T cell repertoires in COVID-19. Original data processing: Reference gene primer amplification gave estimated nucleated cell counts. Assay used: immunoSEQ multiplex PCR; TCRdb lists only in-frame clones, some missing. V, J and clone size are taken as reported in that table, and D and trimming were inferred from the DNA itself. Among 310,000 or so clones listed, more than 70% were seen once. Per the germline V gene, CDR1 is SGHRS and CDR2 is YFSETQ. This CDR3 comprises 16 residues. V lost 0 bases and J lost 7; bases outside the gene matches: 7. About this clone itself: The identical CDR3 is also encoded by other nucleotide sequences in the sample.

V and J are TRBV5-1 and TRBJ1-6, with TRBD1 identical over 7 bases. Sequencing used peripheral blood. The TCR originated in a woman aged 25 to 39 with COVID-19, enrolled during active disease. The CDR3 DNA reads as TGCGCCAGCAGCTTGGAGCCAGGGGGTAAAAATTCACCCCTCCACTTT. Residues: CASSLEPGGKNSPLHF.